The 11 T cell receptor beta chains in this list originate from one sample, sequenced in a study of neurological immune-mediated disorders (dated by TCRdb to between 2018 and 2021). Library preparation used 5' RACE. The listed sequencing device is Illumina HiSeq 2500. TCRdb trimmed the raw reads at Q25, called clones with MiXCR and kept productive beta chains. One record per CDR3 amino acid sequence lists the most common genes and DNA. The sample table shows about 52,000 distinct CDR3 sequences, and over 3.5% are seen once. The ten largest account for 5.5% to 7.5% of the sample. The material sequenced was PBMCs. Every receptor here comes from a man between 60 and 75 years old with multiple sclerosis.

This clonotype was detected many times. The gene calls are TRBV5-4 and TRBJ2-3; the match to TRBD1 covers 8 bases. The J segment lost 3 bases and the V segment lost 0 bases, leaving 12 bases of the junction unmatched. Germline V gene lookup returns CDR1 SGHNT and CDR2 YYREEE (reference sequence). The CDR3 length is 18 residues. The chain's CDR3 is CASSLDVIGQGATDTQYF. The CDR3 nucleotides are TGTGCCAGCAGCTTGGACGTAATAGGGCAGGGGGCTACAGATACGCAGTATTTT.

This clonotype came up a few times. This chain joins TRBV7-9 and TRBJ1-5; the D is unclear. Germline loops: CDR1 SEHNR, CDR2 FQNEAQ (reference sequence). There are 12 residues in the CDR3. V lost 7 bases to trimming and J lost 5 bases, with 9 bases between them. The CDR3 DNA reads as TGTGCCAGCACCTACGGGGATCAGCCCCAGCATTTT. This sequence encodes CASTYGDQPQHF.

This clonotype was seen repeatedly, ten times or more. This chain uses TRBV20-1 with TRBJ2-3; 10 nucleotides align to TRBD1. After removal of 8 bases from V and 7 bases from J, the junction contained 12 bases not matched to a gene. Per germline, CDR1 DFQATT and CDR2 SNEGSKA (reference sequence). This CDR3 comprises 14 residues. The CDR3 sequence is CSFSGQGDGNTQYF. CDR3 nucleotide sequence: TGCAGTTTTTCTGGACAGGGGGACGGTAATACGCAGTATTTT.

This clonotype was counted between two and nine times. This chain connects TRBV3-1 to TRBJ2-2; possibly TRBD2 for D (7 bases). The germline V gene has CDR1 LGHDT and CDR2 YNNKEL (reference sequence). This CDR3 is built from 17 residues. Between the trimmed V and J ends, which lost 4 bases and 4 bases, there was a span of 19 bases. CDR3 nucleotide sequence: TGTGCCAGCAGCCCCACTTCGCGGGGGCGAAGCACCGGGGAGCTGTTTTTT. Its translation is CASSPTSRGRSTGELFF.

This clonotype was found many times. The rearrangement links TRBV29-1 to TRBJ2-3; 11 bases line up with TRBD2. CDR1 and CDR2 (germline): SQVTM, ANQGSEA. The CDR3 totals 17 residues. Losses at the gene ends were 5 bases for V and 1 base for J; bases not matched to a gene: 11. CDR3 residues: CSVTSGSGRRGTDTQYF. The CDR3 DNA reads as TGCAGCGTTACTAGCGGGAGTGGGCGGAGGGGCACAGATACGCAGTATTTT.

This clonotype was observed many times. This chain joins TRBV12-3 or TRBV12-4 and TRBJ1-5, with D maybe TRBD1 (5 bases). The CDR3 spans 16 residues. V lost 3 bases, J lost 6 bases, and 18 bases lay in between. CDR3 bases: TGTGCCAGCAGTTTTCTCCCTTCGACAGAGCGTCAGCCCCAGCATTTT. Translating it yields CASSFLPSTERQPQHF.

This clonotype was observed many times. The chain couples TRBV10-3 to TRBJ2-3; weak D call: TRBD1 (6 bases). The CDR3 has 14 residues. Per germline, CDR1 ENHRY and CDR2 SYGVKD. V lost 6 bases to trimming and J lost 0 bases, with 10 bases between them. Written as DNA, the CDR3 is TGTGCCATCAGGCAAGGACAGAGCACAGATACGCAGTATTTT. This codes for CAIRQGQSTDTQYF.

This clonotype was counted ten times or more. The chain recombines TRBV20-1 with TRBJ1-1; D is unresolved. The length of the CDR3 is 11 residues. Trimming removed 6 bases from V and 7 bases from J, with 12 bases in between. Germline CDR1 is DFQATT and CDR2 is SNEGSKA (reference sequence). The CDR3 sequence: CSARSGYEAFF. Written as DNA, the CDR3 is TGCAGTGCCAGATCTGGTTATGAAGCTTTCTTT.

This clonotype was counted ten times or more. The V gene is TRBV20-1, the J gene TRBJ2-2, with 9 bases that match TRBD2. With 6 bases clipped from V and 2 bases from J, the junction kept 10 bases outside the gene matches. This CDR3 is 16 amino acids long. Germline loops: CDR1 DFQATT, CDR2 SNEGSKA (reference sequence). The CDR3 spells CSAAPRLAGNTGELFF. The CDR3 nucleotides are TGCAGTGCCGCACCCCGCCTAGCGGGAAACACCGGGGAGCTGTTTTTT.

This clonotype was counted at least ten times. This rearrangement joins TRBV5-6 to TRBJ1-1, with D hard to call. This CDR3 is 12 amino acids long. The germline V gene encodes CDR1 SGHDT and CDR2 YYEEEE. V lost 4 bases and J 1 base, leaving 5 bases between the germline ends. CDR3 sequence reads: CASSLRNTEAFF. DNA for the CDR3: TGTGCCAGCAGCCTCAGGAACACTGAAGCTTTCTTT.

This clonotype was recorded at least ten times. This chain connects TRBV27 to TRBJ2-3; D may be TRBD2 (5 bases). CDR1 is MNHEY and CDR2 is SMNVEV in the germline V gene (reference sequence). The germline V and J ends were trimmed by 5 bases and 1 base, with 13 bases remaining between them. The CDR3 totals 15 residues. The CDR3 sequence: CASSEGFYGTDTQYF. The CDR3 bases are TGTGCCAGCAGTGAGGGATTTTACGGCACAGATACGCAGTATTTT.